This TCR beta chain was retrieved from a study of blood T cell repertoires in COVID-19. Study-wide context: The United States, Italy and Spain were the sources of the acute and convalescent COVID-19 samples.

Produced via immunoSEQ multiplex PCR; TCRdb's table is partial and in-frame only. The sample lists around 390,000 clones; around 87% were seen once. Participants came from some 23 US areas, aged roughly 18 to 95 years. Allocation to cohorts depended on clinical history reported by the participants. What the recovered Cohort 3 donors had was two negative PCRs, clearance, or symptom resolution. The CDR3 contains 13 residues. Germline lookup yields CDR1 KGHSH and CDR2 LQKENI. Trimming pared 3 bases from V and 5 bases from J, leaving 11 bases between. The sample was PBMCs or T cells enriched from blood (not recorded which). V usage is TRBV18 and J usage is TRBJ2-7, with D unclear. This receptor was taken from a woman between 50 and 59 years old who had recovered from COVID-19. CDR3 sequence: CASSPLSQDEQYF. DNA of the CDR3: TGTGCCAGCTCACCCCTTTCTCAGGACGAGCAGTACTTC. Supplemented by reference TRBV18 and TRBJ2-7, the full variable domain reads NAGVMQNPRHLVRRRGQEARLRCSPMKGHSHVYWYRQLPEEGLKFMVYLQKENIIDESGMPKERFSAEFPKEGPSILRIQQVVRGDSAAYFCASSPLSQDEQYFGPGTRLTVT.